The 29 T cell receptor beta chains listed next were all sequenced from one sample in a study of T cells after yellow fever vaccination. TCRdb reprocessed the 5' RACE reads with MiXCR, giving one entry per CDR3 protein. Of 400,000 to 450,000 distinct CDR3 sequences in the sample, around 19% are singletons; the top ten hold roughly a sixth. The input for sequencing was PBMCs, taken before the yellow fever booster vaccination. These receptors were obtained from a young man who received the YFV17D yellow fever vaccine.

This clonotype turned up a few times. V gene TRBV7-2 combines with J gene TRBJ2-3; D gene ambiguous. CDR1 and CDR2 from the germline V gene are SGHTA and FQGNSA. V lost 6 bases to trimming and J lost 0 bases, with 7 bases between them. This CDR3 has 13 amino acids. CDR3: CASRKQSTDTQYF. Written as DNA, the CDR3 is TGTGCCAGCAGAAAACAGAGCACAGATACGCAGTATTTT. Filled out from reference TRBV7-2 and TRBJ2-3, the complete variable domain reads GAGVSQSPSNKVTEKGKDVELRCDPISGHTALYWYRQSLGQGLEFLIYFQGNSAPDKSGLPSDRFSAERTGGSVSTLTIQRTQQEDSAVYLCASRKQSTDTQYFGPGTRLTVL.

The CDR3 DNA reads TGTGCCAGCTCAATGAGACAGGTTAAGGGCACTGAAGCTTTCTTT. Its protein product is CASSMRQVKGTEAFF. The V call is TRBV18, the J call TRBJ1-1; D may be TRBD1 (6 bases). Trimming removed 5 bases from V and 4 bases from J, with 17 bases in between. Germline loops: CDR1 KGHSH, CDR2 LQKENI. This CDR3 comprises 15 residues.

This clonotype was seen many times. V usage is TRBV29-1 and J usage is TRBJ2-3; 7 bases map to TRBD2. This CDR3 is 13 amino acids long. Losses at the gene ends were 4 bases for V and 0 bases for J; bases not matched to a gene: 1. The germline V gene encodes CDR1 SQVTM and CDR2 ANQGSEA. As DNA, the CDR3 is TGCAGCGTTGTCGGGGGGAGCACAGATACGCAGTATTTT. This gives the protein CSVVGGSTDTQYF.

This chain joins TRBV27 and TRBJ1-1; 9 nucleotides agree with TRBD1. Looked up from germline, CDR1 is MNHEY and CDR2 is SMNVEV (reference sequence). This CDR3 has 15 residues. J lost 3 bases, V lost 4 bases, and 6 bases had no gene match. The CDR3 loop is CASSSPGQGYTEAFF. CDR3 coding DNA: TGTGCCAGCAGTTCCCCTGGACAGGGGTACACTGAAGCTTTCTTT.

This clonotype was observed a handful of times. This chain joins TRBV10-3 and TRBJ2-5; 11 bases map to TRBD2. CDR3 length: 15 residues. Germline CDR1 and CDR2: ENHRY and SYGVKD. Germline trimming cut 10 bases from V and 7 bases from J; bases unmatched to any gene: 14. CDR3 protein: CASSATSGGGGTQYF. The DNA of the CDR3 is TGTGCCAGCTCCGCCACTAGCGGGGGTGGTGGGACCCAGTACTTC.

Only a few counts were recorded for this clonotype. The chain joins TRBV20-1 to TRBJ2-2, with TRBD1 matching 7 bases. J lost 7 bases, V lost 3 bases, and 8 bases had no gene match. CDR3 length: 14 amino acids. Germline CDR1 is DFQATT and CDR2 is SNEGSKA (reference sequence). The CDR3: CSARPTGLYGELFF. The CDR3 nucleotides read TGCAGTGCTAGGCCGACAGGGTTATACGGGGAGCTGTTTTTT.

This clonotype was observed a handful of times. The J gene is TRBJ2-3, the V gene TRBV5-1; 8 nucleotides match TRBD2. CDR1 SGHRS and CDR2 YFSETQ come from the germline V gene. Losses at the gene ends were 3 bases for V and 2 bases for J; bases not matched to a gene: 11. The CDR3 sequence is 17 residues long. As DNA, the CDR3 is TGCGCCAGCAGCTCCTGGACTAGCCAGACATTCACAGATACGCAGTATTTT. It translates to CASSSWTSQTFTDTQYF.

The gene calls are TRBV6-5 and TRBJ2-7, with 10 bases lining up with TRBD1. Germline V lookup: CDR1 MNHEY, CDR2 SVGAGI. The CDR3 is 18 amino acids. The V gene end was trimmed by 2 bases and the J gene end by 0 bases; junction bases not matched to a gene: 10. CDR3 sequence: CASSYMGQGSSSSYEQYF. The DNA for the CDR3 is TGTGCCAGCAGTTACATGGGACAGGGGTCCTCTAGCTCCTACGAGCAGTACTTC.

The J gene is TRBJ1-1, the V gene TRBV9; the D gene is possibly TRBD1 (5 bases). The CDR3 contains 17 residues. The germline gives CDR1 SGDLS, CDR2 YYNGEE. The V and J ends lost 3 bases and 4 bases respectively, with 22 bases between them. CDR3 sequence (DNA): TGTGCCAGCAGCGCACGACCGGACACTCGGAGCGGCACTGAAGCTTTCTTT. Its translation: CASSARPDTRSGTEAFF.

This clonotype was seen a handful of times. The V gene is TRBV7-9, the J gene TRBJ1-1; no clear D. The germline V gene encodes CDR1 SEHNR and CDR2 FQNEAQ (reference sequence). The germline V and J ends were trimmed by 2 bases and 8 bases, with 9 bases remaining between them. The CDR3 sequence is 12 residues long. This CDR3 reads CASSLRESEAFF. The CDR3 DNA follows: TGTGCCAGCAGCTTACGGGAGAGCGAAGCTTTCTTT.

In this sample, this clonotype turned up a few times. The rearrangement joins TRBV9 to TRBJ1-1, with D tentatively TRBD1 (5 bases). In germline, CDR1 is SGDLS, CDR2 YYNGEE. Trimming took off 4 bases at V and 0 bases at J, with 10 bases between the two ends. The CDR3 totals 14 residues. CDR3 DNA: TGTGCCAGCAGCCCGACAGACATGAACACTGAAGCTTTCTTT. This codes for CASSPTDMNTEAFF.

This clonotype showed up just a few times. V and J are TRBV19 and TRBJ1-2; D not resolved. Per the germline V gene, CDR1 is LNHDA and CDR2 is SQIVND (reference sequence). V lost 7 bases to trimming and J lost 2 bases, with 2 bases between them. CDR3 size: 10 residues. The CDR3 reads CASKNYGYTF. CDR3 DNA: TGTGCCAGTAAGAACTATGGCTACACCTTC. Looking up the rest from reference TRBV19 and TRBJ1-2 gives the full variable domain: DGGITQSPKYLFRKEGQNVTLSCEQNLNHDAMYWYRQDPGQGLRLIYYSQIVNDFQKGDIAEGYSVSREKKESFPLTVTSAQKNPTAFYLCASKNYGYTFGSGTRLTVV.

This clonotype was observed a few times. The chain combines TRBV6-2 or TRBV6-3 with TRBJ1-2, with a tentative D call TRBD1 (5 bases). The V end was cut by 8 bases, the J end by 9 bases, with 10 bases between. Germline V gives CDR1 MNHEY, CDR2 SVGEGT. The CDR3 sequence is 10 residues long. The chain's CDR3 is CASGQGRYTF. CDR3 in DNA: TGTGCCAGCGGACAAGGCCGCTACACCTTC.

This clonotype occurred a few times. V is TRBV10-3 and J is TRBJ2-2, with 7 bases matching TRBD2. Germline-derived CDR1 and CDR2 are ENHRY and SYGVKD. Germline trimming cut 10 bases from V and 1 base from J; bases unmatched to any gene: 3. The CDR3 is 13 residues long. The CDR3 DNA reads as TGTGCCAGCGAGCGGGGGAACACCGGGGAGCTGTTTTTT. Amino acid sequence: CASERGNTGELFF.

This chain connects TRBV24-1 to TRBJ2-1; TRBD1 or TRBD2 may be the D gene (5 bases each). The CDR3 runs 14 residues. CDR1 is KGHDR and CDR2 is SFDVKD in the germline V gene. The V end was cut by 1 base, the J end by 5 bases, with 8 bases between. The CDR3 here is CATSDLWGNNEQFF. The DNA for the CDR3 is TGTGCCACCAGTGATTTATGGGGGAACAATGAGCAGTTCTTC.

The table lists this clonotype with a few counts. The chain links TRBV12-3 or TRBV12-4 to TRBJ2-1; D ambiguous. Between the trimmed V and J ends, which lost 5 bases and 8 bases, there was a span of 13 bases. The CDR3 totals 13 residues. The chain's CDR3 is CASSPPYLHEQFF. The CDR3 nucleotides are TGTGCCAGCAGTCCCCCCTACTTGCATGAGCAGTTCTTC.

This chain connects TRBV12-3 or TRBV12-4 to TRBJ2-1; either TRBD1 or TRBD2 may fit D (6 bases each). V lost 6 bases to trimming and J lost 2 bases, with 8 bases between them. There are 13 residues in the CDR3. The chain's CDR3 is CASSGGPYNEQFF. In DNA form, the CDR3 reads TGTGCCAGCAGCGGGGGCCCCTACAATGAGCAGTTCTTC.

The rearrangement links TRBV5-1 to TRBJ2-7; either TRBD1 or TRBD2 may supply D (5 bases each). V lost 4 bases and J lost 6, with 17 bases in between. The CDR3 sequence is 14 residues long. Per germline, CDR1 SGHRS and CDR2 YFSETQ. CDR3 loop: CASSPSGTEGEQYF. The CDR3 DNA reads TGCGCCAGCAGCCCCTCCGGGACGGAAGGCGAGCAGTACTTC.

There are a few counts of this clonotype. V is TRBV12-3 or TRBV12-4 and J is TRBJ1-2; the D gene is possibly TRBD1 (6 bases). This CDR3 is 13 amino acids long. Trimming removed 7 bases at V and 6 bases at J, with 15 bases between. CDR3: CASISSGGHGYTF. As DNA, the CDR3 is TGTGCCAGCATTTCGTCGGGGGGCCATGGCTACACCTTC.

The rearrangement joins TRBV3-1 to TRBJ2-5, with D unclear. The germline V gene has CDR1 LGHDT and CDR2 YNNKEL (reference sequence). Trimming shortened V by 2 bases and J by 7 bases, and 5 bases separated the two germline ends. The CDR3 covers 11 residues. The CDR3 region is CASSQRGTQYF. The CDR3 nucleotides are TGTGCCAGCAGCCAACGAGGGACCCAGTACTTC.

V is TRBV5-1 and J is TRBJ2-3; 7 bases fit TRBD2. CDR1 SGHRS and CDR2 YFSETQ come from the germline V gene. This CDR3 comprises 14 residues. J lost 2 bases, V lost 3 bases, and 3 bases had no gene match. The CDR3 region has the DNA TGCGCCAGCAGCTGGGGGGGGGACACAGATACGCAGTATTTT. Protein sequence: CASSWGGDTDTQYF.

Turning to this clonotype: An end of the junction differs from the germline gene, which may be a read error. The rearrangement uses TRBV5-1 and TRBJ2-2; D is undetermined. The CDR3 is made up of 14 amino acids. Germline lookup yields CDR1 SGHRS and CDR2 YFSETQ. CDR3 amino acids: CACSPGMNSGELFF. The CDR3, as DNA: TGCGCCTGCAGCCCTGGAATGAACAGCGGGGAGCTGTTTTTT.

Here the CDR3 DNA reads TGTGCCAGCAGCCAACCAACCGGGACTAGCGCCCTCAATGAGCAGTTCTTC. This codes for CASSQPTGTSALNEQFF. This chain uses TRBV4-2 with TRBJ2-1; 10 bases are shared with TRBD2. Germline CDR1 and CDR2: LGHNA and YNFKEQ. The CDR3 is 17 residues long. V lost 2 bases and J lost 6; bases outside the gene matches: 10.

A few counts support this clonotype. The chain couples TRBV20-1 to TRBJ2-7; TRBD2 aligns across 7 bases. This CDR3 spans 15 amino acids. Germline CDR1 and CDR2: DFQATT and SNEGSKA (reference sequence). V gave up 0 bases and J gave up 0 bases; unmatched junction bases: 5. The chain's CDR3 is CSARDERGSSYEQYF. As DNA, the CDR3 is TGCAGTGCTAGAGACGAGCGGGGTAGCTCCTACGAGCAGTACTTC.

This clonotype was counted a few times. CDR3 DNA sequence: TGTGCCAGCAGCTTTCGGGCCCTCAATCAGCCCCAGCATTTT. Translation: CASSFRALNQPQHF. The gene calls are TRBV5-5 and TRBJ1-5; D not resolved. This CDR3 has 14 amino acids. Deletions cut 2 bases from V and 3 bases from J, with 9 bases between. Germline V gives CDR1 SGHKS, CDR2 YYEKEE (reference sequence).

The V gene is TRBV29-1, the J gene TRBJ2-3, with 9 bases matching TRBD1. The CDR3 runs to 14 residues. V lost 2 bases, J lost 2 bases, and 2 bases stayed unmatched. The germline gives CDR1 SQVTM, CDR2 ANQGSEA. The CDR3 protein is CSVETGGFTDTQYF. In nucleotides, the CDR3 is TGCAGCGTTGAAACAGGGGGCTTCACAGATACGCAGTATTTT.

This clonotype was seen more than once but under ten times. The rearrangement joins TRBV20-1 to TRBJ1-1; D is ambiguous. The CDR3 consists of 13 residues. CDR1 DFQATT and CDR2 SNEGSKA come from the germline V gene (reference sequence). The V end was cut by 1 base, the J end by 0 bases, with 6 bases between. CDR3 in DNA: TGCAGTGCTAGAGTCACGGTGAACACTGAAGCTTTCTTT. It is translated as CSARVTVNTEAFF.

The rearrangement uses TRBV30 and TRBJ1-1; D perhaps matches TRBD1 (6 bases). Germline V gene lookup returns CDR1 GTSNPN and CDR2 SVGIG (reference sequence). CDR3 length: 15 residues. Trimming took off 3 bases at V and 5 bases at J, with 19 bases between the two ends. CDR3 in amino acids: CAWSALTGSSTEAFF. The CDR3 coding sequence is TGTGCCTGGAGCGCCCTAACAGGGTCGAGTACTGAAGCTTTCTTT.

The chain combines TRBV9 with TRBJ1-2; 8 bases align to TRBD1. This CDR3 is built from 15 residues. Trimming at V came to 4 bases and at J to 5 bases, leaving 10 bases not matched to a gene. Germline CDR1 reads SGDLS; CDR2 reads YYNGEE. CDR3 region: CASSPQTGVAYGYTF. In nucleotides, the CDR3 is TGTGCCAGCAGCCCCCAGACAGGGGTGGCGTATGGCTACACCTTC.